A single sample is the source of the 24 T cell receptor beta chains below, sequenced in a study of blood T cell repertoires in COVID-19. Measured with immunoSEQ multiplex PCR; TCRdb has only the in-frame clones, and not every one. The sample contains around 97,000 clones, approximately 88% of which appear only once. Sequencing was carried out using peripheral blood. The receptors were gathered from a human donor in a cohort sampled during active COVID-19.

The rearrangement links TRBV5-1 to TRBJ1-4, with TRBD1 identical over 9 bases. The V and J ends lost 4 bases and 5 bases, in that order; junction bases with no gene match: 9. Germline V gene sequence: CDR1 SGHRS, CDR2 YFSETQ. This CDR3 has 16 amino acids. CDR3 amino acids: CASSPPGQGRNEKLFF. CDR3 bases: TGCGCCAGCAGCCCCCCGGGACAGGGCCGGAATGAAAAACTGTTTTTT.

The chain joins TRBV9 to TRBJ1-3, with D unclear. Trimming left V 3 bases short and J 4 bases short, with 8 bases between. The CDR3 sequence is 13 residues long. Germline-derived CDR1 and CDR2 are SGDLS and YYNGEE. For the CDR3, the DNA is TGTGCCAGCAGCGCCTTAGTGGGAAACACCATATATTTT. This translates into CASSALVGNTIYF. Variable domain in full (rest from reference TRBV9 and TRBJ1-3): DSGVTQTPKHLITATGQRVTLRCSPRSGDLSVYWYQQSLDQGLQFLIQYYNGEERAKGNILERFSAQQFPDLHSELNLSSLELGDSALYFCASSALVGNTIYFGEGSWLTVV.

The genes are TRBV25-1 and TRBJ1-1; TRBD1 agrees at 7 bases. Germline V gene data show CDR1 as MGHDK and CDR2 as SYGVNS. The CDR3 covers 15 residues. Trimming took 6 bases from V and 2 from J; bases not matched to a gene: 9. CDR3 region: CASSGVGTANTEAFF. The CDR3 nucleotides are TGTGCCAGCAGCGGGGTAGGGACAGCTAACACTGAAGCTTTCTTT.

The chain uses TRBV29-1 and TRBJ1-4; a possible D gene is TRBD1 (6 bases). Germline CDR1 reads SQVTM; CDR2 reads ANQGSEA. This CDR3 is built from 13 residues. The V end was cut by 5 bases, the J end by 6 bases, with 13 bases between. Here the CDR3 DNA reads TGCAGCGTTAACAGGGTGAATCATGAAAAACTGTTTTTT. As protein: CSVNRVNHEKLFF. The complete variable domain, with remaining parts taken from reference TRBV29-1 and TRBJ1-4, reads SAVISQKPSRDICQRGTSLTIQCQVDSQVTMMFWYRQQPGQSLTLIATANQGSEATYESGFVIDKFPISRPNLTFSTLTVSNMSPEDSSIYLCSVNRVNHEKLFFGSGTQLSVL.

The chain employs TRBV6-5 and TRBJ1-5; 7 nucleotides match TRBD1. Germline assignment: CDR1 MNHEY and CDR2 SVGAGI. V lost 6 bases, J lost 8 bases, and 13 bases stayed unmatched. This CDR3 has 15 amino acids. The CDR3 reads CASSHGQDGIKPQHF. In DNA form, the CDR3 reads TGTGCCAGCAGCCACGGACAGGACGGGATCAAGCCCCAGCATTTT.

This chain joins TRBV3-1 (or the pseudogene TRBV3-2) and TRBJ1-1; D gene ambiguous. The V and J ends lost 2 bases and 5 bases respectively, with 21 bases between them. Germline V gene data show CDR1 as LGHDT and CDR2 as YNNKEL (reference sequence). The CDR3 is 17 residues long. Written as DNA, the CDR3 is TGTGCCAGCAGCCAACCTTATCGGCCTAACCGGGGAACTGAAGCTTTCTTT. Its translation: CASSQPYRPNRGTEAFF.

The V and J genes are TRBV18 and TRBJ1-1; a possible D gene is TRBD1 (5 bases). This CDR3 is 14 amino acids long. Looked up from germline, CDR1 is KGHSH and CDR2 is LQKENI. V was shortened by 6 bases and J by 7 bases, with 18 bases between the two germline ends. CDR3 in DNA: TGTGCCAGCTCCCGGCCGGGGGTGGAGGATGAAGCTTTCTTT. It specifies CASSRPGVEDEAFF.

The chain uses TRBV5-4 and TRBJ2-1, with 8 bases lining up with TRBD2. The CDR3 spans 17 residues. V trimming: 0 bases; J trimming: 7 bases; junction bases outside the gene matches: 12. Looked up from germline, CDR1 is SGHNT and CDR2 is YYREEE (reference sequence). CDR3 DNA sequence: TGTGCCAGCAGCTTGGGACCTTCCGGGGGGGCCAGGAATGAGCAGTTCTTC. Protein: CASSLGPSGGARNEQFF.

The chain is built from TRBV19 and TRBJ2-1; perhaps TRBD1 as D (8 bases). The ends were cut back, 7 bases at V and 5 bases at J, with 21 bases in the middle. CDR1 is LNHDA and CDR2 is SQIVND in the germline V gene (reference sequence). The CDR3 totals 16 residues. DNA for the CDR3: TGTGCCAGTACGAATGCCCAACAGGGGGGGAACAATGAGCAGTTCTTC. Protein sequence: CASTNAQQGGNNEQFF.

The CDR3 DNA is TGTGCCAGCAGCTTAATGGCAGGTTTTACCTACGAGCAGTACTTC. Translated: CASSLMAGFTYEQYF. The gene calls are TRBV7-2 and TRBJ2-7; D gene ambiguous. Trimming stripped 2 bases from V and 2 bases from J, with 13 bases between. The CDR3 loop spans 15 amino acids. CDR1 and CDR2 (germline): SGHTA, FQGNSA.

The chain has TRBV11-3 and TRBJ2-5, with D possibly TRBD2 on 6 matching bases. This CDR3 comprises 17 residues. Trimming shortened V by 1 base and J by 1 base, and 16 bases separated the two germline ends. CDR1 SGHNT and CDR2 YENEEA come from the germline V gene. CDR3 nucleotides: TGTGCCAGCAGCTTAGCCGGGGGATCGTCGGGCCAAGAGACCCAGTACTTC. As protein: CASSLAGGSSGQETQYF.

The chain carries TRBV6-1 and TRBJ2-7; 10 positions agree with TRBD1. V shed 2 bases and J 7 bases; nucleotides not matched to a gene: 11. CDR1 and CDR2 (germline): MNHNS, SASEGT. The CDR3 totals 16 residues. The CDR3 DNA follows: TGTGCCAGCAGTGAACGGGACCGACAGGGGGCTGGGGAGCAGTACTTC. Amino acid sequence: CASSERDRQGAGEQYF.

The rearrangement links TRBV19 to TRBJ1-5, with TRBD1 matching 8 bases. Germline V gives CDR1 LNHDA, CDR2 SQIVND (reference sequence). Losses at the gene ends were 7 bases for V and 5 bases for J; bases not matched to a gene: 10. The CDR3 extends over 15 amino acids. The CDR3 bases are TGTGCCAGTACCATCGCAGGGGGCCCGTATCAGCCCCAGCATTTT. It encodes CASTIAGGPYQPQHF.

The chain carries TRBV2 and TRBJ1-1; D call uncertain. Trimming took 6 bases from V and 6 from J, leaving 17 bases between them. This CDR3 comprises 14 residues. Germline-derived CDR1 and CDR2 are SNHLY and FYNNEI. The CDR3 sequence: CASRTSRLGSEAFF. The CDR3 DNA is TGTGCCAGCAGGACTTCCCGTCTCGGGTCTGAAGCTTTCTTT.

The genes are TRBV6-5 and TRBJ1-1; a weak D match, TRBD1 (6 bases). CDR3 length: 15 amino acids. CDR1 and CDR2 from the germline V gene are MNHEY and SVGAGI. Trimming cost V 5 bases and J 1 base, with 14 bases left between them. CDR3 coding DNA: TGTGCCAGCAGTCCTCTGGACAGAAAGAACACTGAAGCTTTCTTT. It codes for CASSPLDRKNTEAFF.

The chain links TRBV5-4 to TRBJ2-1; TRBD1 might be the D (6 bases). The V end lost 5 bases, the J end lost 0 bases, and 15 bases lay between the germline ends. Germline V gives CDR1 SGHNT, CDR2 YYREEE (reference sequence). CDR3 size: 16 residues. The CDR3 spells CASSSVSGDSYNEQFF. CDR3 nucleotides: TGTGCCAGCAGTAGCGTATCAGGGGACTCCTACAATGAGCAGTTCTTC.

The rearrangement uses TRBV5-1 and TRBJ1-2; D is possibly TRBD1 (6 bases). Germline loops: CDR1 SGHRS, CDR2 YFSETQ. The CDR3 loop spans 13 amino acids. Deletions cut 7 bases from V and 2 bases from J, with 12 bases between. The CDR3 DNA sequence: TGCGCCAGCTCCGGACAGTCCAACTATGGCTACACCTTC. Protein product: CASSGQSNYGYTF.

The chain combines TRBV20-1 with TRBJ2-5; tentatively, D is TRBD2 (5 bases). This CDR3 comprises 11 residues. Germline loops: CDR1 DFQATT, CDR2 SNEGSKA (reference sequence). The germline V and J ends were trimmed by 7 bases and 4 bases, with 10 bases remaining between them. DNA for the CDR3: TGCAGTGGGGCTAGCCGAGAGACCCAGTACTTC. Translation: CSGASRETQYF.

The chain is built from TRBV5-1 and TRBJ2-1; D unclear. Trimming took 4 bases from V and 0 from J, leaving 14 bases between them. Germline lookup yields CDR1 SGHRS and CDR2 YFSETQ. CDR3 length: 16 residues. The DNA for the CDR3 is TGCGCCAGCAGCCGCTATAGCTCCCGCTCCTACAATGAGCAGTTCTTC. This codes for CASSRYSSRSYNEQFF. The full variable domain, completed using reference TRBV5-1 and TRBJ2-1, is KAGVTQTPRYLIKTRGQQVTLSCSPISGHRSVSWYQQTPGQGLQFLFEYFSETQRNKGNFPGRFSGRQFSNSRSEMNVSTLELGDSALYLCASSRYSSRSYNEQFFGPGTRLTVL.

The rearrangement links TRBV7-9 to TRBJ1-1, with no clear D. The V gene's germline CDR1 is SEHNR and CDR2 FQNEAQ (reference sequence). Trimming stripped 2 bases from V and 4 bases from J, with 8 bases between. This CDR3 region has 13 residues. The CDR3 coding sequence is TGTGCCAGCAGCTTAACAGTTGCCACTGAAGCTTTCTTT. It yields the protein CASSLTVATEAFF. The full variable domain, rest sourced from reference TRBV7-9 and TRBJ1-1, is DTGVSQNPRHKITKRGQNVTFRCDPISEHNRLYWYRQTLGQGPEFLTYFQNEAQLEKSRLLSDRFSAERPKGSFSTLEIQRTEQGDSAMYLCASSLTVATEAFFGQGTRLTVV.

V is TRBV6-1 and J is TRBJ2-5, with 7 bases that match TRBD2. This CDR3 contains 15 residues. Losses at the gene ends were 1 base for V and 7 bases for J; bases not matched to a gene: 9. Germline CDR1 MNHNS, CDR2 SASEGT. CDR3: CASSEGGGLPGTQYF. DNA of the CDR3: TGTGCCAGCAGTGAAGGGGGAGGGCTACCTGGGACCCAGTACTTC.

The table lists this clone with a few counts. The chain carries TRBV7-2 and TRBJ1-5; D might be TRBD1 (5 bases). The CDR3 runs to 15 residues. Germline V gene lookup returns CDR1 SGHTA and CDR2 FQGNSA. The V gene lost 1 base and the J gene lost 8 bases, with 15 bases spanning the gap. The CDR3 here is CASSLGRGKVEPQHF. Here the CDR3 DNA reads TGTGCCAGCAGCTTAGGAAGGGGTAAGGTAGAGCCCCAGCATTTT.

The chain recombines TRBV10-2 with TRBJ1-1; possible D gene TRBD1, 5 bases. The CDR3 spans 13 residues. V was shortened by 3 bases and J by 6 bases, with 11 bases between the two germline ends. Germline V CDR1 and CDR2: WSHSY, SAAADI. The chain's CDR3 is CASSDRGGAEAFF. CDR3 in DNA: TGCGCCAGCAGTGACCGCGGGGGGGCTGAAGCTTTCTTT.

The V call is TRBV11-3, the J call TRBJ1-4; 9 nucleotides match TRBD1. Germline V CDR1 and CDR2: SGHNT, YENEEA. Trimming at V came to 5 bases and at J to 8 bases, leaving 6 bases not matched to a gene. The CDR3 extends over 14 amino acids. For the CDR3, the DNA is TGTGCCAGCAGCCCGGGACAGGGAAGGGAAAAACTGTTTTTT. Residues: CASSPGQGREKLFF.